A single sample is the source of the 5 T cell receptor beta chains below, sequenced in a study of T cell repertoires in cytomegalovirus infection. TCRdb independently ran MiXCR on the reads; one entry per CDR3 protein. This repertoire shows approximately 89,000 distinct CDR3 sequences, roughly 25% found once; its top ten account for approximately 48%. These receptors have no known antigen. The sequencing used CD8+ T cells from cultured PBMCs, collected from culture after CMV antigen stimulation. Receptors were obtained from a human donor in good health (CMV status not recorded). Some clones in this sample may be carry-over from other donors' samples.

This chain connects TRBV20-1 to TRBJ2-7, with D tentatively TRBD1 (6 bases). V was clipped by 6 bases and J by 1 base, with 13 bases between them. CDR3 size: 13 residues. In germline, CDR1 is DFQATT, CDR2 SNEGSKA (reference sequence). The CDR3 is CSAVEQGSYEQYF. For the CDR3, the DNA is TGCAGTGCGGTGGAACAGGGATCCTACGAGCAGTACTTC.

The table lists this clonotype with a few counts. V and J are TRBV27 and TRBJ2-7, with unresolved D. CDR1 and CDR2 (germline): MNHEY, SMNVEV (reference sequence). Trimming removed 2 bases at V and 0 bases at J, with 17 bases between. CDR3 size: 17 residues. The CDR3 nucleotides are TGTGCCAGCAGTTTAGAGGCACCTGCGCCAAGCTCCTACGAGCAGTACTTC. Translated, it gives CASSLEAPAPSSYEQYF.

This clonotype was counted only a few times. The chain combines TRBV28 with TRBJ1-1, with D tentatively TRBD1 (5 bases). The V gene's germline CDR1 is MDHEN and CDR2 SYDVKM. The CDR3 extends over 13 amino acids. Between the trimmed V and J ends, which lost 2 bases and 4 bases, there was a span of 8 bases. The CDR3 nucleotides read TGTGCCAGCAGTTTACAGGGCGGCACTGAAGCTTTCTTT. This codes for CASSLQGGTEAFF.

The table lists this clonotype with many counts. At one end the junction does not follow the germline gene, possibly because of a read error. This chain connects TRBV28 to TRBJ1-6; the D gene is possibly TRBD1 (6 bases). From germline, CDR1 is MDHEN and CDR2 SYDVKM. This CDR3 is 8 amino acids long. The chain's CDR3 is CASRRQVF. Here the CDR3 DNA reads TGTGCCAGCAGGAGACAGGTTTTT.

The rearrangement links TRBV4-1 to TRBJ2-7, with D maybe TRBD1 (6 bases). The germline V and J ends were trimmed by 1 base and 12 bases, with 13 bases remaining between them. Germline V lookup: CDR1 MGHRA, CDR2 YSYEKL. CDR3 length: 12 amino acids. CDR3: CASSQGGTLLYF. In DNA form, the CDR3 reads TGCGCCAGCAGCCAAGGGGGGACACTTCTGTACTTC.